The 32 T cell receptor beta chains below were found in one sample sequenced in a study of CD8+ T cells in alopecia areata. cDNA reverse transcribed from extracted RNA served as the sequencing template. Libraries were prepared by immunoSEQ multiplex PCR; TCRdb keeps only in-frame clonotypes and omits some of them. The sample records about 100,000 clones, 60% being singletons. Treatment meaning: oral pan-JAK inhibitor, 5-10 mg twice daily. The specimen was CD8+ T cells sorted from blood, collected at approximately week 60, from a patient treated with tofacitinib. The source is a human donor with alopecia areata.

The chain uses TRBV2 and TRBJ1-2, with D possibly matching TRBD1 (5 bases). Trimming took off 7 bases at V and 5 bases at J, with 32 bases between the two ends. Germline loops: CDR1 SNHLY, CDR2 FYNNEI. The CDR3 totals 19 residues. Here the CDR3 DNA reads TGTGCCAGCACCGGGCCGCCAAGGGGAGGCCCCCGGGCCACTTATGGCTACACCTTC. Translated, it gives CASTGPPRGGPRATYGYTF.

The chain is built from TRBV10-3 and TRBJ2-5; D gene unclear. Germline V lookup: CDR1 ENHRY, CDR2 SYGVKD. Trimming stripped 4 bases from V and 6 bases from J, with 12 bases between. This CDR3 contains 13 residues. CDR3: CAISGAHRKTQYF. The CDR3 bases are TGTGCCATCAGTGGGGCCCATAGGAAGACCCAGTACTTC.

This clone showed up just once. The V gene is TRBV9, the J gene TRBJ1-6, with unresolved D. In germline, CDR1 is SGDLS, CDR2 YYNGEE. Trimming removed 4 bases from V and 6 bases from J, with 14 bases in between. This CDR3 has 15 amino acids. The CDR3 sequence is CASSNALGSNSPLHF. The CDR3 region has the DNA TGTGCCAGCAGCAACGCACTGGGGAGTAATTCACCCCTCCACTTT. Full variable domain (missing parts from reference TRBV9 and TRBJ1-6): DSGVTQTPKHLITATGQRVTLRCSPRSGDLSVYWYQQSLDQGLQFLIQYYNGEERAKGNILERFSAQQFPDLHSELNLSSLELGDSALYFCASSNALGSNSPLHFGNGTRLTVT.

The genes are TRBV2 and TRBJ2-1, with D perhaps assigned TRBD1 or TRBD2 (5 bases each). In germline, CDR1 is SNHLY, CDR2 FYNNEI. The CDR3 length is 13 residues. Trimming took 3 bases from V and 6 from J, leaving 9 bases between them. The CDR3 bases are TGTGCCAGCAGTGATGCAGGGACCAATGAGCAGTTCTTC. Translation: CASSDAGTNEQFF.

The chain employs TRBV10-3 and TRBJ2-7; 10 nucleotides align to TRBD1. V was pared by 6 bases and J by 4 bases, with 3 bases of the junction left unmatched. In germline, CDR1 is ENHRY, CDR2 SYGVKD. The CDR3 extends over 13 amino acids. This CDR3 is CAIRPGQGYEQYF. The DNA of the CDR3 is TGTGCCATCAGGCCGGGACAGGGGTACGAGCAGTACTTC.

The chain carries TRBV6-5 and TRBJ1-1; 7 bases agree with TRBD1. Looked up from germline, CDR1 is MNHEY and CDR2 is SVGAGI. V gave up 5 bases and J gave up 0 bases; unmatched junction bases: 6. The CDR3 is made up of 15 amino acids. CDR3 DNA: TGTGCCAGCAGTCTAAGCAGGGGGGTGAACACTGAAGCTTTCTTT. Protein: CASSLSRGVNTEAFF.

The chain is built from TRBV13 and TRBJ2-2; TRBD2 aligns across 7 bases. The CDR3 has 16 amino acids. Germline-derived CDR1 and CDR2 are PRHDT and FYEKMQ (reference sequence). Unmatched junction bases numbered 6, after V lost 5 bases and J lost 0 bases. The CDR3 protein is CASSTTGGANTGELFF. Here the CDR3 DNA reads TGTGCCAGCAGCACCACGGGGGGAGCGAACACCGGGGAGCTGTTTTTT.

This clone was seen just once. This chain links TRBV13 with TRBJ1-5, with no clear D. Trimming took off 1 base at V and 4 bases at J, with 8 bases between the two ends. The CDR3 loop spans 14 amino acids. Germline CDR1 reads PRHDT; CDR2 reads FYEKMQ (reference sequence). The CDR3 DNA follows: TGTGCCAGCAGCTTAGCTCTCACAAATCAGCCCCAGCATTTT. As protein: CASSLALTNQPQHF.

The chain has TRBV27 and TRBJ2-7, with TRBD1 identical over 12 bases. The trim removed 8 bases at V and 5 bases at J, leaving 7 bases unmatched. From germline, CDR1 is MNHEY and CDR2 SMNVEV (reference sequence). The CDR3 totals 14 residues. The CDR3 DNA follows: TGTGCCAGCGCAGCGGGACAGGGGGCCGACGAGCAGTACTTC. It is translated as CASAAGQGADEQYF.

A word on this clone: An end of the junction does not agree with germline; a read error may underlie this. The CDR3, as DNA: TGTGCCAGCAGCATAGGGACAGGAAGAAACACTGAAGCTTTCTTT. This encodes CASSIGTGRNTEAFF. This chain joins TRBV13 and TRBJ1-1; 8 bases match TRBD1. CDR1 PRHDT and CDR2 FYEKMQ come from the germline V gene (reference sequence). The CDR3 runs 15 residues. Full variable domain (missing parts from reference TRBV13 and TRBJ1-1): AAGVIQSPRHLIKEKRETATLKCYPIPRHDTVYWYQQGPGQDPQFLISFYEKMQSDKGSIPDRFSAQQFSDYHSELNMSSLELGDSALYFCASSIGTGRNTEAFFGQGTRLTVV.

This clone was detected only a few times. The CDR3 region is CAWSVYRPDNSPLHF. The CDR3, as DNA: TGTGCCTGGAGTGTGTACAGACCCGATAATTCACCCCTCCACTTT. The V and J genes are TRBV30 and TRBJ1-6; D ambiguous. The V end was cut by 0 bases, the J end by 5 bases, with 11 bases between. Germline CDR1 is GTSNPN and CDR2 is SVGIG (reference sequence). The length of the CDR3 is 15 residues.

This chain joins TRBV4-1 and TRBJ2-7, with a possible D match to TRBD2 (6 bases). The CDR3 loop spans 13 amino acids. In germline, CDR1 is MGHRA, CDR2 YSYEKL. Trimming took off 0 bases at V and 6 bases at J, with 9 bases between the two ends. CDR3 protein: CASSQDGGSEQYF. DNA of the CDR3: TGCGCCAGCAGCCAAGATGGAGGGTCCGAGCAGTACTTC.

The CDR3: CASSSGTGSSEQYF. As DNA, the CDR3 is TGTGCCAGCAGCTCCGGGACAGGCAGCTCCGAGCAGTACTTC. The chain employs TRBV7-9 and TRBJ2-7, with TRBD1 matching 8 bases. There are 14 residues in the CDR3. Germline V gene lookup returns CDR1 SEHNR and CDR2 FQNEAQ (reference sequence). After removal of 4 bases from V and 6 bases from J, the junction contained 8 bases not matched to a gene.

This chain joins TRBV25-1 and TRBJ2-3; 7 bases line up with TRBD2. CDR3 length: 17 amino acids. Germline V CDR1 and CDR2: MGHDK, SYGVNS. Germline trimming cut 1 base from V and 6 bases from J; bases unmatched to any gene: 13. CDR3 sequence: CASSEFGDYLERDTQYF. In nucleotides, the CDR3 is TGTGCCAGCAGTGAATTCGGGGACTACCTGGAAAGGGATACGCAGTATTTT.

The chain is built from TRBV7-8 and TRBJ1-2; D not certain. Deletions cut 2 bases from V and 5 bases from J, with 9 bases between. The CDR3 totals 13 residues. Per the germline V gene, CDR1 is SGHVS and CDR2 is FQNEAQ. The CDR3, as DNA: TGTGCCAGCAGCTTAAATACGGGTTATGGCTACACCTTC. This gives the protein CASSLNTGYGYTF.

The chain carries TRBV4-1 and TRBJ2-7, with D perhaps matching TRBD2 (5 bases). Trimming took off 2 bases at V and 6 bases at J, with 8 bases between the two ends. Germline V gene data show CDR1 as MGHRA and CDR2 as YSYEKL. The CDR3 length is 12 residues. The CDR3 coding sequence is TGCGCCAGCAGCCAAATTGGAGGCGAGCAGTACTTC. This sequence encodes CASSQIGGEQYF.

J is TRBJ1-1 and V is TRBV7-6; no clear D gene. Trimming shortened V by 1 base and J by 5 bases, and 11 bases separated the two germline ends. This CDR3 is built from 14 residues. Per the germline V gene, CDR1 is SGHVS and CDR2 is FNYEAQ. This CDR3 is CASSLGGFGTEAFF. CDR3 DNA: TGTGCCAGCAGCTTAGGAGGGTTCGGGACTGAAGCTTTCTTT.

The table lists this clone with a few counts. CDR3 protein: CASSPYDGTGKSPLHF. Here the CDR3 DNA reads TGCGCCAGCAGCCCTTACGACGGGACAGGGAAATCACCCCTCCACTTT. V usage is TRBV4-1 and J usage is TRBJ1-6; 9 positions agree with TRBD1. This CDR3 spans 16 amino acids. Losses at the gene ends were 4 bases for V and 10 bases for J; bases not matched to a gene: 11. Germline values: CDR1 MGHRA, CDR2 YSYEKL.

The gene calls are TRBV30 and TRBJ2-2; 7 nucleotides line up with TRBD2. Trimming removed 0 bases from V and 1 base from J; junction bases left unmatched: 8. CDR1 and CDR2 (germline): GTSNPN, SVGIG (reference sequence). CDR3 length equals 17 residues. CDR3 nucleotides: TGTGCCTGGAGTGTACCCGCTAGCGGACTGAACACCGGGGAGCTGTTTTTT. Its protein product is CAWSVPASGLNTGELFF.

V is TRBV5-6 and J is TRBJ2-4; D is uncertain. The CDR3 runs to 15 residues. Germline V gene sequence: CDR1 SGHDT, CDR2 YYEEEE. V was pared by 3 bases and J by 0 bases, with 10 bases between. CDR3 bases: TGTGCCAGCAGCTCCGCCCCGTTAGCCAAAAACATTCAGTACTTC. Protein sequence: CASSSAPLAKNIQYF.

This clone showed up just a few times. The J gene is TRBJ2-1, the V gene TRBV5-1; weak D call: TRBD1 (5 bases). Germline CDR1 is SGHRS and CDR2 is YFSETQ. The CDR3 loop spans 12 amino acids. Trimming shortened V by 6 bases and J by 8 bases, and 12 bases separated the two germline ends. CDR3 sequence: CASKSQGDEQFF. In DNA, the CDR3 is TGCGCCAGCAAATCCCAAGGGGATGAGCAGTTCTTC.

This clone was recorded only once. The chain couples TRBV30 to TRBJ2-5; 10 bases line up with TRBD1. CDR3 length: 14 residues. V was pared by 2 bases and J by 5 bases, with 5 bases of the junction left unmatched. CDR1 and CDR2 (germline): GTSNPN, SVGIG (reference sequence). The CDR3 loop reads CAWSTGTGEETQYF. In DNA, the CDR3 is TGTGCCTGGAGTACCGGGACAGGGGAGGAGACCCAGTACTTC.

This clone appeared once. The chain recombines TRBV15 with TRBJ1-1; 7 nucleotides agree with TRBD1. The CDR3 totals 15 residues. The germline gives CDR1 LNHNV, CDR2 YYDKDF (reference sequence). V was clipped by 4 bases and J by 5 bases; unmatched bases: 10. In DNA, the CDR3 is TGTGCCACCAGCACCCTAGCAGGGGGAAAGACTGAAGCTTTCTTT. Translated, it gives CATSTLAGGKTEAFF.

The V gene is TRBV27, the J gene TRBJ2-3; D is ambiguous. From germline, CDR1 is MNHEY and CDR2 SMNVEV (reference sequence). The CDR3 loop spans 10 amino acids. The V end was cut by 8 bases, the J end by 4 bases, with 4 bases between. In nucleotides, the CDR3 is TGTGCCAGCCCCCCAGATACGCAGTATTTT. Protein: CASPPDTQYF.

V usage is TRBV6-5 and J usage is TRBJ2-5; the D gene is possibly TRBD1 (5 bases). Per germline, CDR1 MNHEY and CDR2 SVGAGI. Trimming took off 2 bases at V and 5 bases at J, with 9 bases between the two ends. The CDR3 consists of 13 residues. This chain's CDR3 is CASSYEGVETQYF. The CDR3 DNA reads TGTGCCAGCAGTTACGAAGGGGTCGAGACCCAGTACTTC.

CDR3 amino acids: CAQGDGYGYTF. The CDR3, as DNA: TGTGCCCAAGGGGACGGCTATGGCTACACCTTC. This chain uses TRBV30 with TRBJ1-2; the D gene is possibly TRBD1 (5 bases). V dropped 8 bases and J dropped 4 bases, with 11 bases sitting between them. This CDR3 is 11 amino acids long. Germline values: CDR1 GTSNPN, CDR2 SVGIG (reference sequence).

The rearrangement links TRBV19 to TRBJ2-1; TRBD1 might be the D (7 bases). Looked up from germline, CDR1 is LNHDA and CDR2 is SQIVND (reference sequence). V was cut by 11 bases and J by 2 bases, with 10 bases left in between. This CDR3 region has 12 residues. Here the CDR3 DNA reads TGTGCCTCAGGGGGGCCCTACAATGAGCAGTTCTTC. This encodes CASGGPYNEQFF.

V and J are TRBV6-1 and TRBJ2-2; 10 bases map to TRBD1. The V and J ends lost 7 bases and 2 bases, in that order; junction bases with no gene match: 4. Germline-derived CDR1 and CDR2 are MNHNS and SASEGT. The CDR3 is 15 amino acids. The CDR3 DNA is TGTGCCAGCAAGGGACAGGGGAAAAACACCGGGGAGCTGTTTTTT. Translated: CASKGQGKNTGELFF.

CDR3 coding DNA: TGCAGTGCGTGGAGGGACGGGGAGCTGTTTTTT. Its translation: CSAWRDGELFF. The chain employs TRBV20-1 and TRBJ2-2; perhaps TRBD2 as D (6 bases). Trimming removed 6 bases from V and 7 bases from J, with 9 bases in between. Germline loops: CDR1 DFQATT, CDR2 SNEGSKA (reference sequence). This CDR3 is built from 11 residues.

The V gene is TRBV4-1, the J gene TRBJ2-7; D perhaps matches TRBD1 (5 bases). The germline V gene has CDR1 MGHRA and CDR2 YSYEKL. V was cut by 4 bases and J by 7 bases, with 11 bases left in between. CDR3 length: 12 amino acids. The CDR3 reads CASSPKGDEQYF. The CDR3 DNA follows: TGCGCCAGCAGCCCTAAAGGGGATGAGCAGTACTTC.

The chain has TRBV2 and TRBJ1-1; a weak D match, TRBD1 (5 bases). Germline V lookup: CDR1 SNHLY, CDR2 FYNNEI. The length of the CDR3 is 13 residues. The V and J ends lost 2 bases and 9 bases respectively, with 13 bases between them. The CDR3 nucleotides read TGTGCCAGCAGTGAAATGATGGGGGGGAAAGCTTTCTTT. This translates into CASSEMMGGKAFF.

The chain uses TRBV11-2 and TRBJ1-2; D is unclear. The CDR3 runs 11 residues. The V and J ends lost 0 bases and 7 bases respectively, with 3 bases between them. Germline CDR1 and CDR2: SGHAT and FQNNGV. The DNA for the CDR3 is TGTGCCAGCAGCTTAGAGGGTGGCTACACCTTC. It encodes CASSLEGGYTF.